The 7 T cell receptor beta chains below come from one sample, sequenced in a study of cytomegalovirus exposure and HLA in healthy donors. Primers for the PCR totalled 60 Vbeta and 13 Jbeta. Repertoires were generated with immunoSEQ multiplex PCR, while TCRdb's copy carries only in-frame clones and drops some. The table lists about 120,000 clones, approximately 80% of them singletons, with 10% to 11% in the top ten. The material sequenced was PBMCs. The receptors were gathered from a man aged 35-49 years in good health and CMV-seropositive.

The CDR3 spells CASTRLTGSYEQYF. The DNA for the CDR3 is TGTGCCAGCACCCGACTGACAGGTAGCTACGAGCAGTACTTC. The chain couples TRBV5-8 to TRBJ2-7; perhaps TRBD1 as D (6 bases). The CDR3 runs to 14 residues. Germline V lookup: CDR1 SGHTS, CDR2 YDEGEE. V lost 6 bases, J lost 3 bases, and 16 bases lay in between.

The chain joins TRBV5-4 to TRBJ1-5, with 10 bases matching TRBD1. The CDR3 has 17 amino acids. Per the germline V gene, CDR1 is SGHNT and CDR2 is YYREEE (reference sequence). Trimming cost V 2 bases and J 3 bases; bases outside gene matches: 8. DNA for the CDR3: TGTGCCAGCAGCTTAACGGGACAGGGGTTTAACAATCAGCCCCAGCATTTT. This codes for CASSLTGQGFNNQPQHF.

CDR3 coding DNA: TGTGCCAGCATCGCTGATTCGGACAGGGGAGGCAACGAGCAGTACTTC. Translating it yields CASIADSDRGGNEQYF. The J gene is TRBJ2-7, the V gene TRBV7-8; TRBD1 agrees at 9 bases. The CDR3 consists of 16 residues. Germline values: CDR1 SGHVS, CDR2 FQNEAQ. V shed 7 bases, J shed 5 bases, and the junction held 15 bases outside the gene matches.

V is TRBV7-2 and J is TRBJ2-1; D may be TRBD1 (6 bases). The ends were cut back, 5 bases at V and 8 bases at J, with 10 bases in the middle. The CDR3 consists of 12 residues. Per germline, CDR1 SGHTA and CDR2 FQGNSA. CDR3 sequence: CASSLTGYEQFF. In DNA, the CDR3 is TGTGCCAGCAGCCTAACAGGGTATGAGCAGTTCTTC.

The chain recombines TRBV2 with TRBJ2-1; TRBD2 aligns across 7 bases. Germline loops: CDR1 SNHLY, CDR2 FYNNEI. The CDR3 consists of 14 residues. V lost 8 bases to trimming and J lost 4 bases; unmatched junction nucleotides: 8. In nucleotides, the CDR3 is TGTGCCAGCTCCGGCGGGGGTGATTACAATGAGCAGTTCTTC. Protein: CASSGGGDYNEQFF.

The gene calls are TRBV29-1 and TRBJ2-7; perhaps TRBD2 as D (5 bases). CDR3 length: 14 residues. V lost 4 bases and J lost 1, with 14 bases in between. Germline V gene lookup returns CDR1 SQVTM and CDR2 ANQGSEA. CDR3 sequence (DNA): TGCAGCGTTGGCGGCGTCACGGGGTCCTACGAGCAGTACTTC. Its translation: CSVGGVTGSYEQYF.

The rearrangement uses TRBV2 and TRBJ1-1, with TRBD1 as a possible D gene (5 bases). Germline V gene lookup returns CDR1 SNHLY and CDR2 FYNNEI. V gave up 6 bases and J gave up 8 bases, with 19 bases separating them. The length of the CDR3 is 14 residues. The CDR3 sequence: CASRHGTAWREAFF. The CDR3 DNA reads TGTGCCAGCAGACATGGGACTGCTTGGCGGGAAGCTTTCTTT.